Shown below are 32 T cell receptor beta chains from a single sample sequenced in a study of T cell responses to AZD1222 COVID-19 vaccine. Assay used: immunoSEQ multiplex PCR; TCRdb lists only in-frame clones, some missing. The sample shows some 150,000 clones, almost 85% of them seen only once. This sample comprised peripheral blood, obtained 28 days after the second dose of the MenACWY control vaccine. The source is an adult who received the MenACWY meningococcal vaccine as a control.

This clone was observed once. V is TRBV6-6 and J is TRBJ2-2; 10 bases are shared with TRBD1. After removal of 4 bases from V and 7 bases from J, the junction contained 6 bases not matched to a gene. The CDR3 covers 15 residues. Germline CDR1 and CDR2: MNHNY and SVGAGI (reference sequence). The CDR3 bases are TGTGCCAGCAGTTTTGACAGGGGGCAAGGCGGGGAGCTGTTTTTT. Protein: CASSFDRGQGGELFF.

The rearrangement joins TRBV3-1 (or the pseudogene TRBV3-2) to TRBJ2-3, with TRBD2 identical over 7 bases. The junction had 12 bases not matched to a gene; V was cut back by 6 bases and J by 3 bases. Germline lookup yields CDR1 LGHDT and CDR2 YNNKEL (reference sequence). The CDR3 covers 16 residues. This chain's CDR3 is CASRLDGVGRTDTQYF. The CDR3 DNA reads TGTGCCAGCAGGCTCGACGGGGTCGGGAGGACAGATACGCAGTATTTT.

The chain couples TRBV7-3 to TRBJ1-6; D uncertain. Germline V lookup: CDR1 SGHTA, CDR2 FQGTGA. Trimming left V 5 bases short and J 8 bases short, with 10 bases between. The CDR3 runs 13 residues. CDR3 loop: CASSLGRDSPLHF. In nucleotides, the CDR3 is TGTGCCAGCAGCCTGGGTCGCGATTCACCCCTCCACTTT.

This chain uses TRBV19 with TRBJ1-5, with D maybe TRBD1 (6 bases). The V end lost 5 bases, the J end lost 7 bases, and 12 bases lay between the germline ends. Germline CDR1 and CDR2: LNHDA and SQIVND (reference sequence). The CDR3 runs 13 residues. The CDR3, as DNA: TGTGCCAGTAGTTCACAGGGCTTGCAGCCCCAGCATTTT. It codes for CASSSQGLQPQHF.

This sequence joins TRBV29-1 and TRBJ1-2; 9 bases agree with TRBD1. The CDR3 runs to 11 residues. CDR1 is SQVTM, CDR2 ANQGSEA, per germline. V was clipped by 8 bases and J by 6 bases; unmatched bases: 4. The CDR3 reads CSLRTGDGYTF. The CDR3 DNA sequence: TGCAGCCTCCGGACAGGGGATGGCTACACCTTC.

The count of this clone is one. The chain links TRBV4-1 to TRBJ1-6; 7 nucleotides match TRBD1. The CDR3 covers 14 residues. With 2 bases clipped from V and 11 bases from J, the junction kept 6 bases outside the gene matches. The germline V gene has CDR1 MGHRA and CDR2 YSYEKL. CDR3 region: CASSQRQGGAPLHF. The CDR3 nucleotides are TGCGCCAGCAGCCAACGACAGGGTGGTGCACCCCTCCACTTT.

CDR3: CASRGTGVPSYGYTF. CDR3 DNA sequence: TGTGCCAGCAGAGGGACAGGGGTCCCTTCTTATGGCTACACCTTC. The chain joins TRBV2 to TRBJ1-2; 10 bases align to TRBD1. Germline V gene data show CDR1 as SNHLY and CDR2 as FYNNEI. V gave up 6 bases and J gave up 5 bases; unmatched junction bases: 9. The CDR3 length is 15 residues.

This chain joins TRBV2 and TRBJ2-3, with TRBD2 matching over 8 bases. This CDR3 has 15 amino acids. Germline-derived CDR1 and CDR2 are SNHLY and FYNNEI. V trimming: 8 bases; J trimming: 3 bases; junction bases outside the gene matches: 10. CDR3 DNA sequence: TGTGCCAGCGTATACGGCGGGAGGAGGACAGATACGCAGTATTTT. Translating gives CASVYGGRRTDTQYF.

This clone was counted a single time. The chain couples TRBV6-1 to TRBJ1-5; unclear D gene. Per germline, CDR1 MNHNS and CDR2 SASEGT. V gave up 1 base and J gave up 5 bases, with 9 bases separating them. The CDR3 runs 14 residues. CDR3: CASSEGLDYQPQHF. Written as DNA, the CDR3 is TGTGCCAGCAGTGAAGGGTTAGATTATCAGCCCCAGCATTTT.

This clone appeared a single time. A junction boundary mismatches the germline segment, possibly from a read error. This chain connects TRBV12-3 or TRBV12-4 to TRBJ2-2; D uncertain. There are 12 residues in the CDR3. Here the CDR3 reads CASGFYTGELFF. DNA for the CDR3: TGTGCCAGCGGTTTCTACACCGGGGAGCTGTTTTTT.

The CDR3 sequence is CASSLADRKNTEAFF. The CDR3 coding sequence is TGCGCCAGCAGCTTGGCCGACAGGAAGAACACTGAAGCTTTCTTT. This rearrangement joins TRBV5-1 to TRBJ1-1, with D possibly TRBD1 on 6 matching bases. Germline CDR1 and CDR2: SGHRS and YFSETQ. The CDR3 runs 15 residues. Trimming cost V 0 bases and J 1 base, with 10 bases left between them.

CDR3 sequence reads: CASSSGGANYGYTF. In DNA form, the CDR3 reads TGTGCCAGCAGTTCGGGGGGGGCTAACTATGGCTACACCTTC. The J gene is TRBJ1-2, the V gene TRBV28; perhaps TRBD1 as D (5 bases). This CDR3 is 14 amino acids long. Germline CDR1 reads MDHEN; CDR2 reads SYDVKM. Deletions cut 4 bases from V and 0 bases from J, with 9 bases between.

The chain employs TRBV7-2 and TRBJ1-3; perhaps TRBD1 as D (5 bases). V was trimmed by 3 bases and J by 0 bases, leaving 18 bases between them. The CDR3 is made up of 18 amino acids. The germline V gene encodes CDR1 SGHTA and CDR2 FQGNSA. The CDR3 bases are TGTGCCAGCAGCTTCCCTAGGGGTCAGGCCACCTCTGGAAACACCATATATTTT. This gives the protein CASSFPRGQATSGNTIYF. Based on the CDR3 plus reference TRBV7-2 and TRBJ1-3, the full variable domain is GAGVSQSPSNKVTEKGKDVELRCDPISGHTALYWYRQSLGQGLEFLIYFQGNSAPDKSGLPSDRFSAERTGGSVSTLTIQRTQQEDSAVYLCASSFPRGQATSGNTIYFGEGSWLTVV.

Of note for this clone: Other nucleotide sequences in the sample specify the same CDR3. The chain employs TRBV5-6 and TRBJ1-5; the D is unclear. Germline V gene sequence: CDR1 SGHDT, CDR2 YYEEEE. The CDR3 totals 15 residues. The germline V and J ends were trimmed by 0 bases and 3 bases, with 10 bases remaining between them. The CDR3 sequence is CASSLGGGSNQPQHF. DNA of the CDR3: TGTGCCAGCAGCTTGGGGGGAGGGTCCAATCAGCCCCAGCATTTT. Combining the CDR3 with reference TRBV5-6 and TRBJ1-5 gives the whole variable domain DAGVTQSPTHLIKTRGQQVTLRCSPKSGHDTVSWYQQALGQGPQFIFQYYEEEERQRGNFPDRFSGHQFPNYSSELNVNALLLGDSALYLCASSLGGGSNQPQHFGDGTRLSIL.

The CDR3 loop reads CASSVGDQGLVGELFF. The CDR3 region has the DNA TGTGCCAGCAGCGTAGGGGATCAGGGTTTGGTCGGGGAGCTGTTTTTT. The chain combines TRBV9 with TRBJ2-2, with D perhaps TRBD1 (5 bases). The CDR3 has 16 residues. V was shortened by 0 bases and J by 7 bases, with 16 bases between the two germline ends. Germline-derived CDR1 and CDR2 are SGDLS and YYNGEE. Looking up the rest from reference TRBV9 and TRBJ2-2 gives the full variable domain: DSGVTQTPKHLITATGQRVTLRCSPRSGDLSVYWYQQSLDQGLQFLIQYYNGEERAKGNILERFSAQQFPDLHSELNLSSLELGDSALYFCASSVGDQGLVGELFFGEGSRLTVL.

This rearrangement joins TRBV24-1 to TRBJ2-6, with D perhaps matching TRBD1 or TRBD2 (5 bases each). Germline-derived CDR1 and CDR2 are KGHDR and SFDVKD. The CDR3 length is 16 residues. The V gene lost 2 bases and the J gene lost 0 bases, with 7 bases spanning the gap. As DNA, the CDR3 is TGTGCCACCAGTGATTGGGGGAACTCTGGGGCCAACGTCCTGACTTTC. It is translated as CATSDWGNSGANVLTF.

This clone has just one count. The V and J genes are TRBV10-3 and TRBJ1-3; D is unresolved. Germline CDR1 reads ENHRY; CDR2 reads SYGVKD. Trimming removed 0 bases at V and 10 bases at J, with 13 bases between. The CDR3 consists of 14 residues. The CDR3 bases are TGTGCCATCAGTGAGTCGACCCGGGGTCGGACCATATATTTT. Residues: CAISESTRGRTIYF.

V gene TRBV3-1 (or the pseudogene TRBV3-2) combines with J gene TRBJ1-1, with a possible D match to TRBD1 (6 bases). The germline V gene encodes CDR1 LGHDT and CDR2 YNNKEL (reference sequence). V lost 7 bases to trimming and J lost 2 bases, with 14 bases between them. This CDR3 comprises 14 residues. The CDR3 protein is CASKFQGKNTEAFF. CDR3 bases: TGTGCCAGCAAGTTTCAGGGGAAAAACACTGAAGCTTTCTTT.

The chain couples TRBV15 to TRBJ1-5; D uncertain. The CDR3 is 14 amino acids. The germline gives CDR1 LNHNV, CDR2 YYDKDF (reference sequence). With 1 base removed from V and 7 bases from J, the gap between germline ends came to 11 bases. The CDR3 coding sequence is TGTGCCACCAGCAGAGCGGGCTTGGGGCAGCCCCAGCATTTT. It yields the protein CATSRAGLGQPQHF.

The chain joins TRBV19 to TRBJ2-7; D is unresolved. V was pared by 2 bases and J by 7 bases, with 9 bases between. This CDR3 region has 12 residues. In germline, CDR1 is LNHDA, CDR2 SQIVND (reference sequence). In DNA form, the CDR3 reads TGTGCCAGTAGTATACGGTACGGGGAGCAGTACTTC. Residues: CASSIRYGEQYF.

The chain combines TRBV12-3 or TRBV12-4 with TRBJ1-2; D is ambiguous. V was clipped by 6 bases and J by 8 bases, with 16 bases between them. This CDR3 region has 13 residues. CDR3 in DNA: TGTGCCAGCAGCCAAGACGGCCGTCGGGGCTACACCTTC. This sequence encodes CASSQDGRRGYTF.

The chain links TRBV7-2 to TRBJ2-2; no reliable D call. Trimming took off 3 bases at V and 4 bases at J, with 15 bases between the two ends. This CDR3 region has 16 residues. Germline V lookup: CDR1 SGHTA, CDR2 FQGNSA. CDR3 DNA: TGTGCCAGCAGCTTGGGCCCACCTAAACTCACCGGGGAGCTGTTTTTT. Residues: CASSLGPPKLTGELFF.

V usage is TRBV19 and J usage is TRBJ1-1; D ambiguous. This CDR3 is built from 14 residues. Germline lookup yields CDR1 LNHDA and CDR2 SQIVND (reference sequence). Trimming took 3 bases from V and 0 from J, leaving 8 bases between them. CDR3 sequence (DNA): TGTGCCAGTAGTATCGGCAGTCTGAACACTGAAGCTTTCTTT. Protein sequence: CASSIGSLNTEAFF.

The chain couples TRBV30 to TRBJ1-1, with D uncertain. Trimming shortened V by 3 bases and J by 0 bases, and 5 bases separated the two germline ends. CDR3 length: 12 residues. CDR1 GTSNPN and CDR2 SVGIG come from the germline V gene (reference sequence). Written as DNA, the CDR3 is TGTGCCTGGAGGTCGGTGAACACTGAAGCTTTCTTT. Encoded protein: CAWRSVNTEAFF.

The V call is TRBV5-4, the J call TRBJ1-2; 8 bases map to TRBD1. After removal of 1 base from V and 2 bases from J, the junction contained 1 base not matched to a gene. The CDR3 totals 14 residues. Germline loops: CDR1 SGHNT, CDR2 YYREEE (reference sequence). CDR3 bases: TGTGCCAGCAGCTTGCCAGGGGGCAACTATGGCTACACCTTC. It codes for CASSLPGGNYGYTF.

In this sample, this clone turned up a few times. The rearrangement uses TRBV3-1 (or the pseudogene TRBV3-2) and TRBJ2-3, with 8 bases that match TRBD2. The CDR3 runs to 18 residues. Germline-derived CDR1 and CDR2 are LGHDT and YNNKEL (reference sequence). The V segment lost 3 bases and the J segment 3 bases; nucleotides outside the gene matches: 14. CDR3 sequence reads: CASSHSYKAGGWTDTQYF. In DNA form, the CDR3 reads TGTGCCAGCAGCCATTCGTATAAGGCGGGGGGTTGGACAGATACGCAGTATTTT.

The chain couples TRBV24-1 to TRBJ2-1; 10 positions agree with TRBD1. The germline V gene has CDR1 KGHDR and CDR2 SFDVKD. The trim removed 3 bases at V and 7 bases at J, leaving 8 bases unmatched. This CDR3 region has 16 residues. The DNA of the CDR3 is TGTGCCACCAGTGATCACCCGGGACAGGGGCTAAATGAGCAGTTCTTC. This gives the protein CATSDHPGQGLNEQFF.

This chain uses TRBV11-2 with TRBJ2-1, with D possibly TRBD2 on 6 matching bases. The CDR3 is made up of 13 amino acids. V was cut by 6 bases and J by 15 bases, with 21 bases left in between. CDR1 and CDR2 (germline): SGHAT, FQNNGV. CDR3: CASRPPMRLDPFF. In DNA, the CDR3 is TGTGCCAGCAGACCCCCGATGAGACTAGATCCGTTCTTC.

This clone was seen a handful of times. The CDR3 here is CASSPGYLPYEQYF. The CDR3 DNA sequence: TGTGCCAGCAGCCCAGGCTACCTCCCTTACGAGCAGTACTTC. This chain links TRBV27 with TRBJ2-7, with D hard to call. Germline CDR1 MNHEY, CDR2 SMNVEV (reference sequence). Trimming left V 6 bases short and J 4 bases short, with 16 bases between. This CDR3 has 14 amino acids.

The rearrangement joins TRBV9 to TRBJ1-6, with TRBD1 as a possible D gene (6 bases). The V end was cut by 4 bases, the J end by 8 bases, with 13 bases between. The length of the CDR3 is 14 residues. Germline V gene data show CDR1 as SGDLS and CDR2 as YYNGEE. The CDR3: CASSLGQTDSPLHF. CDR3 in DNA: TGTGCCAGCAGCCTAGGACAGACGGATTCACCCCTCCACTTT.

This CDR3 is CSASLVAGRNEQFF. The DNA of the CDR3 is TGCAGTGCTAGTCTGGTAGCGGGACGGAATGAGCAGTTCTTC. The chain couples TRBV20-1 to TRBJ2-1; 8 bases match TRBD2. The CDR3 is made up of 14 amino acids. V lost 3 bases to trimming and J lost 7 bases; unmatched junction nucleotides: 8. The germline V gene has CDR1 DFQATT and CDR2 SNEGSKA (reference sequence).

V usage is TRBV21-1 and J usage is TRBJ1-5. TRBV21-1 is designated a pseudogene. The CDR3 has 16 amino acids. The CDR3 coding sequence is TGTGCCAGCAGCAAAGAGAAGAGATATAGCAATCAGCCCCAGCATTTT. This codes for CASSKEKRYSNQPQHF.